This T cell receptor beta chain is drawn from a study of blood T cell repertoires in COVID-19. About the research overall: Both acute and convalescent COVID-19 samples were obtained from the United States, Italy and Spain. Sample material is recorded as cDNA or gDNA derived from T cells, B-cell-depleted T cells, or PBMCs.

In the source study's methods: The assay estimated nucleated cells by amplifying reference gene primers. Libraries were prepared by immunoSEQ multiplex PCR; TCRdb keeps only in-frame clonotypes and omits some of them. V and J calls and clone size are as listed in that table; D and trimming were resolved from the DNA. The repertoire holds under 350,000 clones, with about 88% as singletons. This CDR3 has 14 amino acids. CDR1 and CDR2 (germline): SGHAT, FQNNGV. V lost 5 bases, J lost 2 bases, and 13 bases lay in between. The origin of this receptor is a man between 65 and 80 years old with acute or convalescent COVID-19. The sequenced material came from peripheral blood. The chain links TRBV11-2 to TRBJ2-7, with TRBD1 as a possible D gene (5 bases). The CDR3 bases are TGTGCCAGCAGCCAGGCTTGGGGCACCTACGAGCAGTACTTC. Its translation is CASSQAWGTYEQYF.